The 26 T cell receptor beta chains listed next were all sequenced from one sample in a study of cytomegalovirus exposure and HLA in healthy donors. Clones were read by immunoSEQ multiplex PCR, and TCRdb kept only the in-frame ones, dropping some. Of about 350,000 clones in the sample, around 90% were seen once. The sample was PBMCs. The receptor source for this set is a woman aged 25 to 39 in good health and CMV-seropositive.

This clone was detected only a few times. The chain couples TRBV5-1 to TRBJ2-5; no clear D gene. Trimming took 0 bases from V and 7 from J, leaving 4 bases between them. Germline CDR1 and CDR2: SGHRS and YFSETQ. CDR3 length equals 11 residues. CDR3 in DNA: TGCGCCAGCAGCTTGGCGGGGACCCAGTACTTC. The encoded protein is CASSLAGTQYF.

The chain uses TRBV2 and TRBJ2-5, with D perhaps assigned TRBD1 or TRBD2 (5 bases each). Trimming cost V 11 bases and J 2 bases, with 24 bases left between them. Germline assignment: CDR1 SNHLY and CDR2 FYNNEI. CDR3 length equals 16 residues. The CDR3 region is CACRYRAGTQQETQYF. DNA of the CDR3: TGTGCCTGCCGTTATCGAGCCGGGACGCAACAAGAGACCCAGTACTTC. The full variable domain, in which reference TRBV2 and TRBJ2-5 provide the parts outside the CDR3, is EPEVTQTPSHQVTQMGQEVILRCVPISNHLYFYWYRQILGQKVEFLVSFYNNEISEKSEIFDDQFSVERPDGSNFTLKIRSTKLEDSAMYFCACRYRAGTQQETQYFGPGTRLLVL.

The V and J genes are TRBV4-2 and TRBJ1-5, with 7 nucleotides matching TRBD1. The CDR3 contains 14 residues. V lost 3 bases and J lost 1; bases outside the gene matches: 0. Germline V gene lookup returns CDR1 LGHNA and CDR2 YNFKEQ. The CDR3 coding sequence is TGTGCCAGCAGCCAGGACAGGAGCAATCAGCCCCAGCATTTT. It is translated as CASSQDRSNQPQHF.

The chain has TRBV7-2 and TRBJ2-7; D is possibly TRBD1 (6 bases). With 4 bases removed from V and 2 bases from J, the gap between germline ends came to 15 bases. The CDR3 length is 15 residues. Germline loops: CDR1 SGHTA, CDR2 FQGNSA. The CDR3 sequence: CASSSRGAGAYEQYF. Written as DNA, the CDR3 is TGTGCCAGCAGCTCTCGAGGAGCAGGGGCCTACGAGCAGTACTTC.

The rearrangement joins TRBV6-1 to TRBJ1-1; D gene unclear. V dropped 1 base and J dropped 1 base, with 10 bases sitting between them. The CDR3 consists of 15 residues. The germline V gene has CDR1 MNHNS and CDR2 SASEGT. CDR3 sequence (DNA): TGTGCCAGCAGTGAAGAGCGCAGGTCGAACACTGAAGCTTTCTTT. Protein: CASSEERRSNTEAFF.

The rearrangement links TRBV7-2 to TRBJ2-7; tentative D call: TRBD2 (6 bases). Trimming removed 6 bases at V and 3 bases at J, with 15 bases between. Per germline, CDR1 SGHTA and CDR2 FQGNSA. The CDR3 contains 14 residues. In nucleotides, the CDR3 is TGTGCCAGCAGTTCTCTCGGGGGTCTCTACGAGCAGTACTTC. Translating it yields CASSSLGGLYEQYF.

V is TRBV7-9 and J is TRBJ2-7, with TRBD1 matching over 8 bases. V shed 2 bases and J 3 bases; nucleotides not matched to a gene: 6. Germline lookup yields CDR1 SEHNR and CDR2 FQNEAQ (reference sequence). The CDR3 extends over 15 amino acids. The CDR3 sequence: CASSLPRTGRYEQYF. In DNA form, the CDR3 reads TGTGCCAGCAGCTTACCCCGGACAGGGCGCTACGAGCAGTACTTC.

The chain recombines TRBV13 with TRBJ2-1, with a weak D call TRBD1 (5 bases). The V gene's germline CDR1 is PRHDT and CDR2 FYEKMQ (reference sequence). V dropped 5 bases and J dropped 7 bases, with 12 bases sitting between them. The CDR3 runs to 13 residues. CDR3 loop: CASSPRSGNEQFF. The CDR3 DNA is TGTGCCAGCAGCCCCAGATCAGGGAATGAGCAGTTCTTC. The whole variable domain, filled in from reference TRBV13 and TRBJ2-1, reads AAGVIQSPRHLIKEKRETATLKCYPIPRHDTVYWYQQGPGQDPQFLISFYEKMQSDKGSIPDRFSAQQFSDYHSELNMSSLELGDSALYFCASSPRSGNEQFFGPGTRLTVL.

The chain's CDR3 is CASSLGRKMPNTEAFF. CDR3 DNA: TGTGCCAGCAGTTTAGGGAGGAAGATGCCGAACACTGAAGCTTTCTTT. The chain employs TRBV27 and TRBJ1-1; the D is unclear. Per the germline V gene, CDR1 is MNHEY and CDR2 is SMNVEV (reference sequence). The CDR3 has 16 amino acids. The germline V and J ends were trimmed by 2 bases and 1 base, with 14 bases remaining between them.

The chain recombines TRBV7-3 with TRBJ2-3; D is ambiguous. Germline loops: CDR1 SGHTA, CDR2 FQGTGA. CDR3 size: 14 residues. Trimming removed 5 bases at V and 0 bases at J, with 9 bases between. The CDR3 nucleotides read TGTGCCAGCAGCCCAATGGGTAGCACAGATACGCAGTATTTT. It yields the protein CASSPMGSTDTQYF. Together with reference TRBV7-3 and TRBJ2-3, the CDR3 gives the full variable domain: GAGVSQTPSNKVTEKGKYVELRCDPISGHTALYWYRQSLGQGPEFLIYFQGTGAADDSGLPNDRFFAVRPEGSVSTLKIQRTERGDSAVYLCASSPMGSTDTQYFGPGTRLTVL.

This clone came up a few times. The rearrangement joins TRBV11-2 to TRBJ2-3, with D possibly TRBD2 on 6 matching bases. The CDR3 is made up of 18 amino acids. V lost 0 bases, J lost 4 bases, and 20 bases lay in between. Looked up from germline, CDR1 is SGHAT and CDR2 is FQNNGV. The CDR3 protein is CASSLDHLAGISSDTQYF. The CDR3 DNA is TGTGCCAGCAGCTTAGATCATTTGGCGGGGATTTCGTCAGATACGCAGTATTTT.

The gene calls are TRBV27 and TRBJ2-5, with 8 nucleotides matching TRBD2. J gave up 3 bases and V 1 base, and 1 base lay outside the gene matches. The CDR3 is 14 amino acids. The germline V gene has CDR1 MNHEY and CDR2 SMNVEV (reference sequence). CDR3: CASSLFGREETQYF. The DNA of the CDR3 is TGTGCCAGCAGTTTATTCGGGAGGGAAGAGACCCAGTACTTC.

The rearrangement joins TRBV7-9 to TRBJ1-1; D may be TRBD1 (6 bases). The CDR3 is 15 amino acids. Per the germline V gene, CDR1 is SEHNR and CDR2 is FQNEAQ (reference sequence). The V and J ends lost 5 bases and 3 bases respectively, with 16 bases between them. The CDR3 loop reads CASSLWGGEDTEAFF. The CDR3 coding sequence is TGTGCCAGCAGCCTATGGGGGGGCGAAGACACTGAAGCTTTCTTT. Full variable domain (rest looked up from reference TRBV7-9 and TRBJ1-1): DTGVSQNPRHKITKRGQNVTFRCDPISEHNRLYWYRQTLGQGPEFLTYFQNEAQLEKSRLLSDRFSAERPKGSFSTLEIQRTEQGDSAMYLCASSLWGGEDTEAFFGQGTRLTVV.

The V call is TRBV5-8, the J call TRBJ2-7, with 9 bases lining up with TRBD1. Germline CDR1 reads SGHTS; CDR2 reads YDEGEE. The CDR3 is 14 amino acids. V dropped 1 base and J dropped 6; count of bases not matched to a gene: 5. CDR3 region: CASSLTRTGVEQYF. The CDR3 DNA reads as TGTGCCAGCAGCTTGACGAGGACAGGGGTCGAGCAGTACTTC.

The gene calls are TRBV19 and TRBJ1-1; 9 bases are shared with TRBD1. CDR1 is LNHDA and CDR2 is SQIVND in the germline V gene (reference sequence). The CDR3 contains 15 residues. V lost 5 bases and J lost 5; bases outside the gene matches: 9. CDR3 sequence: CASSAATGGETEAFF. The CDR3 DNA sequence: TGTGCCAGTAGTGCCGCTACAGGGGGCGAGACTGAAGCTTTCTTT. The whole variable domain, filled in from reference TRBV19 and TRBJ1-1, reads DGGITQSPKYLFRKEGQNVTLSCEQNLNHDAMYWYRQDPGQGLRLIYYSQIVNDFQKGDIAEGYSVSREKKESFPLTVTSAQKNPTAFYLCASSAATGGETEAFFGQGTRLTVV.

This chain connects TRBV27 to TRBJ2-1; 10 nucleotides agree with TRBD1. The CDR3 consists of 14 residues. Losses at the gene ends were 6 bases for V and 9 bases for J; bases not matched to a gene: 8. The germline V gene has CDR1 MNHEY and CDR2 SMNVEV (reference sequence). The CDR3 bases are TGTGCCAGCAGAACGGGACAGGGGATCGGTGAGCAGTTCTTC. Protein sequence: CASRTGQGIGEQFF.

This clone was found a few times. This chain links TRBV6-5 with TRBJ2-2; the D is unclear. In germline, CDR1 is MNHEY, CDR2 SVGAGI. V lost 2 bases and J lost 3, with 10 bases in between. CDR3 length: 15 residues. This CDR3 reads CASSYQFVDTGELFF. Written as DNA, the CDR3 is TGTGCCAGCAGTTACCAGTTTGTGGACACCGGGGAGCTGTTTTTT.

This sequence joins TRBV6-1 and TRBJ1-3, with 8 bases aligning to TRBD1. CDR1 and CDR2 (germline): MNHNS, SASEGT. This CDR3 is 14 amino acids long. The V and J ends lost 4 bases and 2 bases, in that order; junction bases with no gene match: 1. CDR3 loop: CASSATGAGNTIYF. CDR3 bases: TGTGCCAGCAGTGCGACAGGGGCTGGAAACACCATATATTTT.

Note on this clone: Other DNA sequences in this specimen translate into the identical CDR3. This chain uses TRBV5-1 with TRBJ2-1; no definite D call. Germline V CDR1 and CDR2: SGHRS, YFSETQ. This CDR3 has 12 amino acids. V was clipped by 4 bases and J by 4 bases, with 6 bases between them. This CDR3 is CASSLEYNEQFF. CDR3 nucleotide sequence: TGCGCCAGCAGCCTGGAATACAATGAGCAGTTCTTC.

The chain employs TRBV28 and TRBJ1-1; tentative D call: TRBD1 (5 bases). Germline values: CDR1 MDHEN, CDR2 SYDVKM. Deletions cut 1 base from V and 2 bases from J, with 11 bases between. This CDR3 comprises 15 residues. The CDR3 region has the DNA TGTGCCAGCAGTTTATCGGCAGGGTCAAACACTGAAGCTTTCTTT. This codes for CASSLSAGSNTEAFF.

The DNA for the CDR3 is TGTGCCAGCAGCGTAGCGCCTAGCGGGGGGGATACGCAGTATTTT. This codes for CASSVAPSGGDTQYF. The chain is built from TRBV9 and TRBJ2-3, with 11 bases matching TRBD2. The germline V gene has CDR1 SGDLS and CDR2 YYNGEE. The CDR3 extends over 15 amino acids. Germline trimming cut 0 bases from V and 6 bases from J; bases unmatched to any gene: 3.

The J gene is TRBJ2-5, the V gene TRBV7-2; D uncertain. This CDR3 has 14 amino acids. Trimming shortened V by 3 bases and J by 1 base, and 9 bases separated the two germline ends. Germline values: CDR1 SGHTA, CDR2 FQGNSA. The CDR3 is CASSFVAFQETQYF. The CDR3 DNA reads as TGTGCCAGCAGCTTCGTGGCGTTCCAAGAGACCCAGTACTTC.

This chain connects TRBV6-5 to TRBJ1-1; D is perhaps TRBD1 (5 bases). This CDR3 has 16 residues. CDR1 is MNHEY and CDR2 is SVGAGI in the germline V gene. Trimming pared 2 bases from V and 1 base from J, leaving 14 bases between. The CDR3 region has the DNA TGTGCCAGCAGTTACCTAACCATTCAGGGGAACACTGAAGCTTTCTTT. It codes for CASSYLTIQGNTEAFF.

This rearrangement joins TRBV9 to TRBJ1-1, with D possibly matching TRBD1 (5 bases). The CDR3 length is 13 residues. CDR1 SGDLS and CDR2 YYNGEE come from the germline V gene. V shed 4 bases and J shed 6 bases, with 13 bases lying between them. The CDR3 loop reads CASSPTVVAEAFF. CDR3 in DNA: TGTGCCAGCAGCCCGACAGTGGTCGCTGAAGCTTTCTTT.

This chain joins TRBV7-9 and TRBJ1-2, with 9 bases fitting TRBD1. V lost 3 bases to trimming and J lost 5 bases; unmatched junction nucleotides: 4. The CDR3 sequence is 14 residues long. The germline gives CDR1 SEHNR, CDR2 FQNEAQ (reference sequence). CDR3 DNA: TGTGCCAGCAGCTTGGGACAGGGACCGTATGGCTACACCTTC. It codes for CASSLGQGPYGYTF.

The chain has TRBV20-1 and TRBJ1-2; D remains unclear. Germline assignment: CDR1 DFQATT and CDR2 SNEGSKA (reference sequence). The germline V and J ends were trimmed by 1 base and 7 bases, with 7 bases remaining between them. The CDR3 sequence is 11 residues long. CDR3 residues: CSARVVGGYTF. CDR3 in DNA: TGCAGTGCTAGAGTAGTGGGTGGCTACACCTTC.